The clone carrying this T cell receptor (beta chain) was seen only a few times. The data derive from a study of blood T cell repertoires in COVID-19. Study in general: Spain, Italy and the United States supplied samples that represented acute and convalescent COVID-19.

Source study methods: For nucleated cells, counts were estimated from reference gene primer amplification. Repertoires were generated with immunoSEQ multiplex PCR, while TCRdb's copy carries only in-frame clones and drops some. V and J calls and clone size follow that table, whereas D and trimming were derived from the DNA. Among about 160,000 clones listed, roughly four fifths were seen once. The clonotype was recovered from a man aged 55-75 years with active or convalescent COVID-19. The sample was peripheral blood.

CDR3 bases: TGTGCCAGCCGTCTAGTGCTGAACACTGAAGCTTTCTTT. It yields the protein CASRLVLNTEAFF. The chain has TRBV28 and TRBJ1-1, with D hard to call. Germline V lookup: CDR1 MDHEN, CDR2 SYDVKM. Trimming stripped 8 bases from V and 0 bases from J, with 10 bases between. The CDR3 sequence is 13 residues long.